The T cell receptor (beta chain) under discussion was sequenced for a study of control samples from healthy donors and cancer patients. Per the germline V gene, CDR1 is SGHAT and CDR2 is FQNNGV. The CDR3 runs 11 residues. V lost 8 bases and J lost 5, with 9 bases in between. Method: immunoSEQ multiplex PCR; TCRdb's copy keeps in-frame clones and lacks some. This table has some 140,000 clones, 92% appearing once. The clonotype comes from a man under 40 in good health. The sequencing input was blood. V gene TRBV11-2 combines with J gene TRBJ2-5; D is undetermined. This CDR3 is CASSSFETQYF. The CDR3 DNA follows: TGTGCCAGCTCCTCCTTCGAGACCCAGTACTTC.